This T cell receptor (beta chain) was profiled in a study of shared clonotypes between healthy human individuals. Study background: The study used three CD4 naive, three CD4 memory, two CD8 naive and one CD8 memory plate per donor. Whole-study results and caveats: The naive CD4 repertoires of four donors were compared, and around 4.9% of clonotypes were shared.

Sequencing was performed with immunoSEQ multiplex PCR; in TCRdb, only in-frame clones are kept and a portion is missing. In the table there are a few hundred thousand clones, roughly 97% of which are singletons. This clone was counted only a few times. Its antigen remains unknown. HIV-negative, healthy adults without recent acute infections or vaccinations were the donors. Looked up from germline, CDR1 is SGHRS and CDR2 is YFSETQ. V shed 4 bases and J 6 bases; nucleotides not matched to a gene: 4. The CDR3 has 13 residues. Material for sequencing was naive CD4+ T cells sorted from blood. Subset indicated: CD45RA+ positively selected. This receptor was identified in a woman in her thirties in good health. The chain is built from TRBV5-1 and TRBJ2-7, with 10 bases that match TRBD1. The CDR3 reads CASSLGQGSEQYF. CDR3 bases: TGCGCCAGCAGCCTGGGACAGGGGAGCGAGCAGTACTTC.